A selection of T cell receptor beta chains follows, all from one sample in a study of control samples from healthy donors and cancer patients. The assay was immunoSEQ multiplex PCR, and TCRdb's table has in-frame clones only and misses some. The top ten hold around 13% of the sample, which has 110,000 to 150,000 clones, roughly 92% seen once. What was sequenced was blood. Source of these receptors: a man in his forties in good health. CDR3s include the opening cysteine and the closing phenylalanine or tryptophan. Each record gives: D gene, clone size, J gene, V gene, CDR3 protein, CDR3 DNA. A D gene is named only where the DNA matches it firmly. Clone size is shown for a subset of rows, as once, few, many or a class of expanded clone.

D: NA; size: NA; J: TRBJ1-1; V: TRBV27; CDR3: CASSLGTEAFF; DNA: TGTGCCAGCAGCTTGGGCACTGAAGCTTTCTTT
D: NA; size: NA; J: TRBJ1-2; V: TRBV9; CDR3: CASSPDPPIGYTF; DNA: TGTGCCAGCAGCCCGGACCCACCCATTGGCTACACCTTC
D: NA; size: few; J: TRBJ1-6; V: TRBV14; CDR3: CASSTTGNSPLHF; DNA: TGTGCCAGCAGTACAACGGGCAATTCACCCCTCCACTTT
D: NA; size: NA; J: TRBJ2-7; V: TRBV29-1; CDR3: CSVEDHRAYEQYF; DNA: TGCAGCGTTGAAGATCACAGGGCCTACGAGCAGTACTTC
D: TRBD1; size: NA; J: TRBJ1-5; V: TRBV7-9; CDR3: CASSAGQGLQPQHF; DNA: TGTGCCAGCAGCGCGGGACAGGGGCTACAGCCCCAGCATTTT
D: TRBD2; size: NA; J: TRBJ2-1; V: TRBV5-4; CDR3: CASSFSILAGGPGNEQFF; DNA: TGTGCCAGCAGCTTCTCAATACTAGCGGGAGGGCCGGGAAATGAGCAGTTCTTC
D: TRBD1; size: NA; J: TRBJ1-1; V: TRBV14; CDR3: CASSPGTGVTEAFF; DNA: TGTGCCAGCAGCCCCGGGACAGGGGTAACTGAAGCTTTCTTT
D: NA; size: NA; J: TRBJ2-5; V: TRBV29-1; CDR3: CSVVGGVRETQYF; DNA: TGCAGCGTTGTAGGGGGAGTCCGGGAGACCCAGTACTTC
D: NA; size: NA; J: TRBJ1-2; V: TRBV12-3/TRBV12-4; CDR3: CASSSNYGYTF; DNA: TGTGCCAGCAGTTCCAACTATGGCTACACCTTC
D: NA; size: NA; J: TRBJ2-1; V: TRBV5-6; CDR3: CASSYIGNEQFF; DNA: TGTGCCAGCAGCTACATTGGCAATGAGCAGTTCTTC
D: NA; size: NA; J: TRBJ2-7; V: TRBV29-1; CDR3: CSVDSSGRGYEQYF; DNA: TGCAGCGTTGATTCATCCGGGAGAGGATACGAGCAGTACTTC
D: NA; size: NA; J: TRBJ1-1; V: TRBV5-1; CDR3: CASSLNPLTPPKVNTEAFF; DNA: TGCGCCAGCAGCTTGAACCCTCTTACACCCCCGAAGGTGAACACTGAAGCTTTCTTT
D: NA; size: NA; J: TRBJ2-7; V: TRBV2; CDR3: CASSAVGYEQYF; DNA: TGTGCCAGCAGTGCGGTGGGCTACGAGCAGTACTTC
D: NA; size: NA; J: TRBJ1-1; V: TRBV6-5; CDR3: CASGLTRNTEAFF; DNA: TGTGCCAGCGGCCTTACACGAAACACTGAAGCTTTCTTT
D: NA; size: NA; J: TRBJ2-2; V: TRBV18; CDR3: CASSPIYSDTGELFF; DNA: TGTGCCAGCTCACCTATCTATTCGGACACCGGGGAGCTGTTTTTT
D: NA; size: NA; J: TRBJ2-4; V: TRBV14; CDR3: CASSQARGDIAKNIQYF; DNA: TGTGCCAGCAGCCAAGCGAGGGGGGATATCGCCAAAAACATTCAGTACTTC
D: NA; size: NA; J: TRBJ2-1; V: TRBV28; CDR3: CASSFKYNEQFF; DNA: TGTGCCAGCAGTTTTAAGTACAATGAGCAGTTCTTC
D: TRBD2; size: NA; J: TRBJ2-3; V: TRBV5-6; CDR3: CASSSPSGDVYTQYF; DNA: TGTGCCAGCAGCTCCCCTAGCGGGGACGTATATACGCAGTATTTT
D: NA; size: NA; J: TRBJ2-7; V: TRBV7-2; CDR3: CASNQAAASYEQYF; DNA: TGTGCCAGCAACCAAGCGGCGGCCTCCTACGAGCAGTACTTC
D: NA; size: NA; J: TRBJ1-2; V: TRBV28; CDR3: CASSWRGGYTF; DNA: TGTGCCAGCAGTTGGCGCGGGGGCTACACCTTC
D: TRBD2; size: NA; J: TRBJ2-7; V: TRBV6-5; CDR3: CASSPGLAGVNEQYF; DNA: TGTGCCAGCAGTCCCGGACTAGCGGGAGTGAACGAGCAGTACTTC
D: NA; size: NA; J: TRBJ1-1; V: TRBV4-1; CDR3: CASSLYRLNTEAFF; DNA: TGCGCCAGCAGCCTGTACAGACTGAACACTGAAGCTTTCTTT
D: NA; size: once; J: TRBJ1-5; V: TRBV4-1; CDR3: CASSHPRGEGNQPQHF; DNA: TGCGCCAGCAGCCACCCTCGTGGGGAGGGGAATCAGCCCCAGCATTTT
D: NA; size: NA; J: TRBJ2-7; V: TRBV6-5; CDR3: CASRRRGTDEQYF; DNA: TGTGCCAGCAGGCGCAGGGGTACGGACGAGCAGTACTTC
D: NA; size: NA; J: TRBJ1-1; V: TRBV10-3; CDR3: CAISVTGEAFF; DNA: TGTGCCATCAGTGTTACGGGTGAAGCTTTCTTT
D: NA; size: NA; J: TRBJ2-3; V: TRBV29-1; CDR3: CSTFGGRTDTQYF; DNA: TGCAGCACTTTTGGGGGTAGGACAGATACGCAGTATTTT
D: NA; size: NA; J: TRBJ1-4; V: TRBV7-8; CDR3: CASSLGWEVQEKLFF; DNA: TGTGCCAGCAGCCTAGGCTGGGAGGTTCAAGAAAAACTGTTTTTT
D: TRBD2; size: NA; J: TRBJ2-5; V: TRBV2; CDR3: CASKRLAGGRETQYF; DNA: TGTGCCAGCAAACGACTAGCGGGGGGGCGGGAGACCCAGTACTTC
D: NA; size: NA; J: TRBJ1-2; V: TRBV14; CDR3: CASSQQQNYGYTF; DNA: TGTGCCAGCAGCCAACAGCAGAACTATGGCTACACCTTC